This T cell receptor (beta chain) was found in a study of blood T cells in healthy people across ages. Only a few counts were recorded for this clonotype. Germline CDR1 SEHNR, CDR2 FQNEAQ (reference sequence). The CDR3 has 15 residues. Losses at the gene ends were 5 bases for V and 1 base for J; bases not matched to a gene: 6. With a J-beta primer mix and a sample-barcoded 5' primer, a second PCR ran 7 to 11 cycles. TCRdb used MiXCR to reprocess the 5' RACE reads, holding one entry per CDR3 protein. This repertoire shows hundreds of thousands of distinct CDR3 sequences, around 25% found once; its top ten account for 9.4%. The same specimen was also included in a second study, on T cells of mothers and their children.

What was sequenced was blood. The genes are TRBV7-9 and TRBJ1-1; TRBD1 matches at 8 bases. This sequence was found in a boy between 10 and 17 years old in good health. The chain's CDR3 is CASSPPDRANTEAFF. For the CDR3, the DNA is TGTGCCAGCAGCCCACCGGACAGGGCGAACACTGAAGCTTTCTTT.